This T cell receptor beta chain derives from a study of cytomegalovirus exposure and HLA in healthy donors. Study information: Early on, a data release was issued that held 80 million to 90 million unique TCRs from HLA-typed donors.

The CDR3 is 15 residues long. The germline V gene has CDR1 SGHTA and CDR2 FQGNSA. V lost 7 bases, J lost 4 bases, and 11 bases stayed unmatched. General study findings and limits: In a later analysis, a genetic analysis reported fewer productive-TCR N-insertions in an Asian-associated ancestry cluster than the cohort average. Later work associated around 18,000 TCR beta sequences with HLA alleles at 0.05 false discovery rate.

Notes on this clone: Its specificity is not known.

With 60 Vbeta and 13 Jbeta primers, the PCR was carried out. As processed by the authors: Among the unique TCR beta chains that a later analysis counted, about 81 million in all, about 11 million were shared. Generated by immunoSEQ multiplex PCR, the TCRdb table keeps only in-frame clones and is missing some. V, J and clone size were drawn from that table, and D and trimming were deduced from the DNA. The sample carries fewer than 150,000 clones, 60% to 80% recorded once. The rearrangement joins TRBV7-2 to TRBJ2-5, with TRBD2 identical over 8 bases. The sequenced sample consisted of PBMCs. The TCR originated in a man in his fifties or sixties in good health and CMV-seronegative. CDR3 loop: CASTSKREMGETQYF. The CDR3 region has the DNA TGTGCCAGCACCTCCAAGCGGGAGATGGGAGAGACCCAGTACTTC.